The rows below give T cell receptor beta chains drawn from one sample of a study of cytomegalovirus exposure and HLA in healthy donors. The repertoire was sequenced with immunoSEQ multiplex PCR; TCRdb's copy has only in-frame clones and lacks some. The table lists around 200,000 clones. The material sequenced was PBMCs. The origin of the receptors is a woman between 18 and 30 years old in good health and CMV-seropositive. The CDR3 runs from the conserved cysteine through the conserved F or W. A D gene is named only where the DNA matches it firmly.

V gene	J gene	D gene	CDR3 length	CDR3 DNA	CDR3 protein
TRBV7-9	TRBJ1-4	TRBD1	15	TGTGCCAGCAGCAACCGGGACAGGGGGGATGAAAAACTGTTTTTT	CASSNRDRGDEKLFF
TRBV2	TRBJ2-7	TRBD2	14	TGTGCCAGCAGCCAGGAAGCGGGGCCCTACGAGCAGTACTTC	CASSQEAGPYEQYF
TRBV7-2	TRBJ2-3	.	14	TGTGCCAGCAGCTTAGCGCATCCGGGAGATACGCAGTATTTT	CASSLAHPGDTQYF
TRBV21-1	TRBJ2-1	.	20	TGTGCCAGCAGCAAAGCCGGGGAAACTAGCGGGAGGCGGGTGGTAAATGAGCAGTTCTTC	CASSKAGETSGRRVVNEQFF
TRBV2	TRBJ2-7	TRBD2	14	TGTGCCAGCAGACCCGGGCTAGCGGGAGAAGAGCAGTACTTC	CASRPGLAGEEQYF
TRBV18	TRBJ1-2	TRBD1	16	TGTGCCAGCTCACCCGGGACAGTCGTACTAAACTATGGCTACACCTTC	CASSPGTVVLNYGYTF
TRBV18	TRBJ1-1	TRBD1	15	TGTGCCAGCTCACCACCGACAGGGGTGTTCACTGAAGCTTTCTTT	CASSPPTGVFTEAFF
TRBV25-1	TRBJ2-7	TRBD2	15	TGTGCCAGCAGTGACGGGAGGGCCTTGGTGTACGAGCAGTACTTC	CASSDGRALVYEQYF
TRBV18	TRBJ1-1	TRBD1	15	TGTGCCAGCTCCGCGACAGGGGTTATGGACACTGAAGCTTTCTTT	CASSATGVMDTEAFF
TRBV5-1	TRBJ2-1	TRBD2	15	TGCGCCAGCAGCCGGACTAGCGGGAGTGAGCATGAGCAGTTCTTC	CASSRTSGSEHEQFF
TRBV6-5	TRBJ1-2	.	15	TGTGCCAGCAGCCCCTTGGACAAAACTAACTATGGCTACACCTTC	CASSPLDKTNYGYTF
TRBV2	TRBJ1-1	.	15	TGTGCCAGCAGTCCCTCGGGGGGGACACTCCGTGAAGCTTTCTTT	CASSPSGGTLREAFF
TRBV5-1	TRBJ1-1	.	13	TGCGCCAGCAGCTTGGGGCTTAACACTGAAGCTTTCTTT	CASSLGLNTEAFF
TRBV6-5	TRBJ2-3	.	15	TGTGCCAGCAGCCGCTCGGGTACTAGCACAGATACGCAGTATTTT	CASSRSGTSTDTQYF
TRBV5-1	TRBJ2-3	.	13	TGCGCCAGCAGCCGGGGAGGCACAGATACGCAGTATTTT	CASSRGGTDTQYF
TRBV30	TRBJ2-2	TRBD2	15	TGTGCCTGGAGTGTCCGGACTAGTGGGGCCGGGGAGCTGTTTTTT	CAWSVRTSGAGELFF
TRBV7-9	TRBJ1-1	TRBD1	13	TGTGCCAGCAGCCCGACAGGGATCACTGAAGCTTTCTTT	CASSPTGITEAFF
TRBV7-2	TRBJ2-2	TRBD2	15	TGTGCCAGCAGCCCCCGAGCGGGAGCGTCCGGGGAGCTGTTTTTT	CASSPRAGASGELFF
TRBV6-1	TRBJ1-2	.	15	TGTGCCAGCAGGGCAAACAGGGACCCTAACTATGGCTACACCTTC	CASRANRDPNYGYTF
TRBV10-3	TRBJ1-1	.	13	TGTGCCATCGCAGGCGGGGAGAACACTGAAGCTTTCTTT	CAIAGGENTEAFF
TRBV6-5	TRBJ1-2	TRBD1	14	TGTGCCAGCAGGGGGGGGACAGGCCGATATGGCTACACCTTC	CASRGGTGRYGYTF
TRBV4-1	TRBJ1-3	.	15	TGCGCCAGCAGCCCCGGGACAAGGATTGGAAACACCATATATTTT	CASSPGTRIGNTIYF
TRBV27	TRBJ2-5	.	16	TGTGCCAGCAGTTCCGGCCTCTCAGGGGGGAGAGAGACCCAGTACTTC	CASSSGLSGGRETQYF
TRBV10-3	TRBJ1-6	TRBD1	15	TGTGCCATCAGTGAGGGATACAGGGGAAATTCACCCCTCCACTTT	CAISEGYRGNSPLHF
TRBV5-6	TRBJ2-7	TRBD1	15	TGTGCCAGCAGCCCACTAGGACAGGGAGGCTACGAGCAGTACTTC	CASSPLGQGGYEQYF
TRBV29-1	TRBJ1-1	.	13	TGCAGCGTGACTTTGACAGTGAACACTGAAGCTTTCTTT	CSVTLTVNTEAFF
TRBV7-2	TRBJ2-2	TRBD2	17	TGTGCCAGCAGCGTTACTAGCGGGGGAGCGAACACCGGGGAGCTGTTTTTT	CASSVTSGGANTGELFF
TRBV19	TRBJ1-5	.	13	TGTGCCAGTAGTATCGGGTACCATCAGCCCCAGCATTTT	CASSIGYHQPQHF
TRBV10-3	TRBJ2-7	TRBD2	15	TGTGCCATCAGGGATGGACTAGCTGTAGGCTACGAGCAGTACTTC	CAIRDGLAVGYEQYF
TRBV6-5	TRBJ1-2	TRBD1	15	TGTGCCAGCCACGGGCCGGGACAGGGGAACTATGGCTACACCTTC	CASHGPGQGNYGYTF
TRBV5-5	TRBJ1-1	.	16	TGTGCCAGCAGCTTGGCCTTTCGTCGGAGCAACACTGAAGCTTTCTTT	CASSLAFRRSNTEAFF
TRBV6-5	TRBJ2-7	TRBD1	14	TGTGCCAGCAGTTGGGACAGGCGAGCCTACGAGCAGTACTTC	CASSWDRRAYEQYF
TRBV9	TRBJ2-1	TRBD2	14	TGTGCCAGCAGCGCGACTAGCAGCTACAATGAGCAGTTCTTC	CASSATSSYNEQFF
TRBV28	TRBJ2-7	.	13	TGTGCCAGCAGTCTCGCACTAGCCAACGAGCAGTACTTC	CASSLALANEQYF
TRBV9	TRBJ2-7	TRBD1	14	TGTGCCAGCAGCCCACTCCCTGACAGGGTCGAGCAGTACTTC	CASSPLPDRVEQYF
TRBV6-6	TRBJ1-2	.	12	TGTGCCAGCAGTTCTGAGGGATACGGCTACACCTTC	CASSSEGYGYTF
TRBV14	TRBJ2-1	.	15	TGTGCCAGCACCCCACTGGGGGGAGAGGGAAATGAGCAGTTCTTC	CASTPLGGEGNEQFF
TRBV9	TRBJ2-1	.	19	TGTGCCAGCAGCCCCAGAGAATTGCCCGGGGAAACGAGGGACAATGAGCAGTTCTTC	CASSPRELPGETRDNEQFF
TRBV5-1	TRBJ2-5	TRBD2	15	TGCGCCAGCAGCTTGGGCGGGGGGGCCGAAGAGACCCAGTACTTC	CASSLGGGAEETQYF
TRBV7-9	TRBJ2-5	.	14	TGTGCCAGCAGCCCGTATGCGTTCGAAGAGACCCAGTACTTC	CASSPYAFEETQYF
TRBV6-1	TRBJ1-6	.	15	TGTGCCAGCAGTGAAAGGGGCGGAATTAATTCACCCCTCCACTTT	CASSERGGINSPLHF
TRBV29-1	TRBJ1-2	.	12	TGCAGCGTTACAGGATTTAACTATGGCTACACCTTC	CSVTGFNYGYTF